The 20 T cell receptor beta chains in this list originate from one sample, sequenced in a study of T cells in Graves' hyperthyroidism and ophthalmopathy. Using RNA transcripts as the source, TCR beta CDR3 regions were amplified. A first-round RT-PCR of the TCR CDR3 used the HTBI primer set. A single record per CDR3 protein comes from TCRdb applying MiXCR to the multiplex PCR reads. The repertoire holds fewer than 300,000 distinct CDR3 sequences, with 20% to 30% as singletons. The sample was blood. All receptors derive from a man aged 35 to 55 with Graves' hyperthyroidism that later progressed to Graves' ophthalmopathy.

To note about this clonotype: The germline gene is not matched at one end of the junction; a read error may be the cause. The V gene is TRBV12-3 or TRBV12-4, the J gene TRBJ1-1; a possible D gene is TRBD1 (6 bases). This CDR3 contains 16 residues. Here the CDR3 DNA reads TGCGCCAGCAGTTGGGGGGCAGGGTGGACCAACACTGAAGCTTTCTTT. Translating it yields CASSWGAGWTNTEAFF.

The sample holds many counts of this clonotype. This rearrangement joins TRBV5-1 to TRBJ2-2; D unclear. Germline loops: CDR1 SGHRS, CDR2 YFSETQ. This CDR3 region has 13 residues. The V end lost 3 bases, the J end lost 3 bases, and 6 bases lay between the germline ends. CDR3 loop: CASSSSDTGELFF. The CDR3 DNA follows: TGCGCCAGCAGCTCCTCAGACACCGGGGAGCTGTTTTTT.

In this sample, this clonotype turned up many times. The chain employs TRBV10-3 and TRBJ1-5; no reliable D call. This CDR3 has 14 amino acids. V lost 0 bases and J lost 6, with 9 bases in between. CDR1 and CDR2 (germline): ENHRY, SYGVKD. CDR3 nucleotides: TGTGCCATCAGTGAGTCTGATTCGATTCAGCCCCAGCATTTT. The encoded protein is CAISESDSIQPQHF.

This clonotype was recorded at least ten times. This rearrangement joins TRBV18 to TRBJ2-5; 9 positions agree with TRBD1. Germline V gene sequence: CDR1 KGHSH, CDR2 LQKENI. This CDR3 has 14 amino acids. V lost 0 bases to trimming and J lost 5 bases; unmatched junction nucleotides: 1. The CDR3 sequence is CASSPPGTGETQYF. CDR3 in DNA: TGTGCCAGCTCACCACCCGGGACAGGGGAGACCCAGTACTTC.

This clonotype was counted at least ten times. This chain uses TRBV10-3 with TRBJ2-5, with 8 nucleotides matching TRBD2. This CDR3 contains 14 residues. The germline gives CDR1 ENHRY, CDR2 SYGVKD. After removal of 6 bases from V and 1 base from J, the junction contained 4 bases not matched to a gene. In DNA, the CDR3 is TGTGCCATCAGCCCTAGCGGGTTCCAAGAGACCCAGTACTTC. It specifies CAISPSGFQETQYF.

The chain has TRBV12-3 or TRBV12-4 and TRBJ1-2; 10 positions agree with TRBD1. The CDR3 has 13 amino acids. V trimming: 8 bases; J trimming: 9 bases; junction bases outside the gene matches: 9. In nucleotides, the CDR3 is TGTGCCAGCGGGTTCGGGACAGGGGTACGCTACACCTTC. Translation gives CASGFGTGVRYTF.

This clonotype was picked up many times. This rearrangement joins TRBV7-8 to TRBJ2-5, with D maybe TRBD2 (7 bases). Deletions cut 2 bases from V and 7 bases from J, with 23 bases between. The germline gives CDR1 SGHVS, CDR2 FQNEAQ. The CDR3 is made up of 17 amino acids. The CDR3 here is CASSLFDEGGGGWTQYF. The CDR3 DNA follows: TGTGCCAGCAGCTTATTTGATGAGGGGGGGGGCGGTTGGACCCAGTACTTC.

Ten or more counts support this clonotype. The gene calls are TRBV10-1 and TRBJ2-7, with 9 bases lining up with TRBD1. The J segment lost 7 bases and the V segment lost 6 bases, leaving 13 bases of the junction unmatched. The CDR3 extends over 15 amino acids. Looked up from germline, CDR1 is WNHNN and CDR2 is SYGVQD (reference sequence). CDR3: CASRTTGTGSGEQYF. CDR3 nucleotides: TGCGCCAGCAGGACAACCGGGACAGGGTCTGGAGAGCAGTACTTC.

This clonotype was seen ten or more times. The genes are TRBV6-4 and TRBJ2-2; no clear D. Germline V gene sequence: CDR1 MRHNA, CDR2 SNTAGT. V dropped 3 bases and J dropped 1 base, with 6 bases sitting between them. This CDR3 has 14 residues. The CDR3 region is CASSEALNTGELFF. CDR3 DNA: TGTGCCAGCAGTGAAGCCCTGAACACCGGGGAGCTGTTTTTT.

This clonotype was observed many times. V is TRBV2 and J is TRBJ2-2; D perhaps matches TRBD1 (6 bases). The V gene lost 7 bases and the J gene lost 1 base, with 13 bases spanning the gap. The CDR3 runs 15 residues. The V gene's germline CDR1 is SNHLY and CDR2 FYNNEI. The CDR3 DNA sequence: TGTGCCAGCAACGGGACACCCATGAACACCGGGGAGCTGTTTTTT. Protein sequence: CASNGTPMNTGELFF. The full variable domain, in which reference TRBV2 and TRBJ2-2 provide the parts outside the CDR3, is EPEVTQTPSHQVTQMGQEVILRCVPISNHLYFYWYRQILGQKVEFLVSFYNNEISEKSEIFDDQFSVERPDGSNFTLKIRSTKLEDSAMYFCASNGTPMNTGELFFGEGSRLTVL.

The rearrangement joins TRBV20-1 to TRBJ2-7; D gene ambiguous. CDR3 length equals 12 residues. Germline V gives CDR1 DFQATT, CDR2 SNEGSKA (reference sequence). The V end was cut by 1 base, the J end by 3 bases, with 7 bases between. In DNA form, the CDR3 reads TGCAGTGCTAGAGGGGCATTCTACGAGCAGTACTTC. It yields the protein CSARGAFYEQYF.

This clonotype was observed a few times. A much larger clonotype is one base distant, so this may be a read error. V usage is TRBV5-6 and J usage is TRBJ2-7; a weak D match, TRBD2 (5 bases). V lost 5 bases, J lost 3 bases, and 12 bases lay in between. CDR3 length: 13 amino acids. CDR1 and CDR2 from the germline V gene are SGHDT and YYEEEE. CDR3 coding DNA: TGTGCCAGCAGACCACACGGGAACTACGAGCAGTACTTC. The encoded protein is CASRPHGNYEQYF.

This clonotype was picked up many times. The chain uses TRBV19 and TRBJ1-5, with TRBD1 matching over 10 bases. V trimming: 4 bases; J trimming: 6 bases; junction bases outside the gene matches: 9. Germline CDR1 LNHDA, CDR2 SQIVND (reference sequence). CDR3 length: 16 residues. CDR3 bases: TGTGCCAGTAGTAAACGGACAGGGGGTGACAGTCAGCCCCAGCATTTT. This gives the protein CASSKRTGGDSQPQHF.

This clonotype was seen ten or more times. V gene TRBV6-5 combines with J gene TRBJ2-5, with D perhaps matching TRBD2 (5 bases). Germline CDR1 MNHEY, CDR2 SVGAGI. V gave up 6 bases and J gave up 4 bases, with 15 bases separating them. The CDR3 totals 14 residues. This CDR3 reads CASRGGPGRETQYF. CDR3 nucleotide sequence: TGTGCCAGCAGAGGAGGCCCTGGACGAGAGACCCAGTACTTC.

This clonotype was counted ten times or more. This sequence joins TRBV5-6 and TRBJ1-5, with no clear D. Germline-derived CDR1 and CDR2 are SGHDT and YYEEEE. Trimming stripped 0 bases from V and 5 bases from J, with 12 bases between. The CDR3 extends over 15 amino acids. Here the CDR3 reads CASSLGWVGDQPQHF. Here the CDR3 DNA reads TGTGCCAGCAGCTTGGGGTGGGTCGGAGATCAGCCCCAGCATTTT.

The CDR3 DNA follows: TGTGCCAGCAGCCCGAGTTTTAGGACAGGCGAAGCTTTCTTT. The encoded protein is CASSPSFRTGEAFF. The J gene is TRBJ1-1, the V gene TRBV7-2; 7 nucleotides line up with TRBD1. This CDR3 region has 14 residues. Germline V CDR1 and CDR2: SGHTA, FQGNSA. V shed 5 bases and J 8 bases; nucleotides not matched to a gene: 11.

There are many counts of this clonotype. The J gene is TRBJ1-1, the V gene TRBV20-1; 7 bases line up with TRBD1. V lost 0 bases and J lost 11; bases outside the gene matches: 6. Germline V gives CDR1 DFQATT, CDR2 SNEGSKA (reference sequence). The CDR3 is 12 residues long. CDR3: CSARDKGRGAFF. In nucleotides, the CDR3 is TGCAGTGCTAGAGATAAGGGCAGGGGGGCTTTCTTT.

This clonotype was seen ten or more times. The chain employs TRBV30 and TRBJ1-1; D gene ambiguous. V lost 4 bases and J 3 bases, leaving 9 bases between the germline ends. CDR3 length equals 12 residues. The germline CDR1 and CDR2 sequences are GTSNPN and SVGIG (reference sequence). CDR3 residues: CAWNFGDTEAFF. In DNA form, the CDR3 reads TGTGCCTGGAACTTTGGGGACACTGAAGCTTTCTTT. The whole variable domain, remainder taken from reference TRBV30 and TRBJ1-1, is SQTIHQWPATLVQPVGSPLSLECTVEGTSNPNLYWYRQAAGRGLQLLFYSVGIGQISSEVPQNLSASRPQDRQFILSSKKLLLSDSGFYLCAWNFGDTEAFFGQGTRLTVV.

This clonotype was detected ten times or more. The chain couples TRBV29-1 to TRBJ2-5; possible D gene TRBD2, 7 bases. This CDR3 has 16 amino acids. V was cut by 4 bases and J by 2 bases, with 20 bases left in between. Germline V gene data show CDR1 as SQVTM and CDR2 as ANQGSEA. The CDR3 loop is CSVAEASGGGQETQYF. The CDR3, as DNA: TGCAGCGTTGCCGAGGCTAGCGGAGGGGGACAAGAGACCCAGTACTTC.

The J gene is TRBJ1-1, the V gene TRBV20-1, with unresolved D. Germline CDR1 is DFQATT and CDR2 is SNEGSKA (reference sequence). The CDR3 totals 14 residues. V dropped 1 base and J dropped 3 bases, with 12 bases sitting between them. The CDR3: CSARGLELDTEAFF. CDR3 sequence (DNA): TGCAGTGCTAGAGGTTTGGAATTGGACACTGAAGCTTTCTTT.